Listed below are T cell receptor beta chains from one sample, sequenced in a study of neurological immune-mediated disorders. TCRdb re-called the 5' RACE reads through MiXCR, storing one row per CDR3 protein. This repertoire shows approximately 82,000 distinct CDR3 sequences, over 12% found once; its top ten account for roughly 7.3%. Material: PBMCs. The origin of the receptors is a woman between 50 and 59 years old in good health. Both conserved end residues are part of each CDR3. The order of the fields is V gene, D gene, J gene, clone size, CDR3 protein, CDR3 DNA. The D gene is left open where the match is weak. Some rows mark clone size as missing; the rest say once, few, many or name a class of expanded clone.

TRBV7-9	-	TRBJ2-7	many	CASSFGGAFYEQYF	TGTGCCAGCAGCTTTGGGGGAGCTTTCTACGAGCAGTACTTC
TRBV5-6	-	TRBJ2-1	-	CASSLDRAVREQFF	TGTGCCAGCAGCTTGGACAGGGCGGTAAGAGAGCAGTTCTTC
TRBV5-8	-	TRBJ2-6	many	CASSFLNSGANVLTF	TGTGCCAGCAGCTTCCTAAATTCTGGGGCCAACGTCCTGACTTTC
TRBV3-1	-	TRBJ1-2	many	CASSPGGGAVTNVYGYTF	TGTGCCAGCAGCCCCGGCGGGGGGGCAGTAACTAACGTCTATGGCTACACCTTC
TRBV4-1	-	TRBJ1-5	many	CASSKSQGINQPQHF	TGCGCCAGCAGCAAGAGCCAGGGGATCAATCAGCCCCAGCATTTT
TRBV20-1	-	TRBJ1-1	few	CSAPKQRNEAFF	TGCAGTGCTCCAAAACAGAGAAATGAAGCTTTCTTT
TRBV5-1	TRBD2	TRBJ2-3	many	CASSASGGPTDTQYF	TGCGCCAGCAGCGCTAGCGGGGGCCCCACAGATACGCAGTATTTT
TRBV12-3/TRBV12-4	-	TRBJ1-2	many	CASISWGQSGTF	TGTGCCAGCATCTCCTGGGGACAATCTGGGACCTTC
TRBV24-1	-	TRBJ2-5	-	CATSDATGYQESQYF	TGTGCCACCAGTGATGCCACAGGTTACCAAGAGTCCCAGTACTTC
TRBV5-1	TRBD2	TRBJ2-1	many	CASSLASGGLAGGLGEQFF	TGCGCCAGCAGCTTGGCGTCCGGGGGACTAGCGGGGGGGTTAGGTGAGCAGTTCTTC
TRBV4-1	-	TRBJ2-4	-	CDSSRDGRLSKNIQYF	TGCGACAGCAGCCGAGACGGCAGACTATCCAAAAACATTCAGTACTTC
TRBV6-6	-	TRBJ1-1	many	CASSYGLGSGNTEAFF	TGTGCCAGCAGTTATGGGCTAGGGTCGGGGAACACTGAAGCTTTCTTT
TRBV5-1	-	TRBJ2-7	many	CASSLAEGYYEQYF	TGCGCCAGCAGCTTGGCCGAAGGGTACTACGAGCAGTACTTC
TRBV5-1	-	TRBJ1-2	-	CASNTIGDDYGCTF	TGCGCCAGCAACACAATTGGGGACGACTATGGCTGCACCTTC
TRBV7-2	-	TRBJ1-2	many	CASSLGRGNYGYTF	TGTGCCAGCAGCTTAGGTCGTGGAAACTATGGCTACACCTTC
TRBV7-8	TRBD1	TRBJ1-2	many	CASSKNTNRGQGRGYTF	TGTGCCAGCAGCAAAAACACCAACAGGGGGCAGGGTAGGGGCTACACCTTC
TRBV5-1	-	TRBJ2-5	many	CASSLAPGVQETQYF	TGCGCCAGCAGCTTGGCTCCGGGGGTACAAGAGACCCAGTACTTC
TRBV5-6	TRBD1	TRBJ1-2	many	CASSLGTGQINYGYTF	TGTGCCAGCAGCTTGGGGACGGGACAGATCAACTATGGCTACACCTTC
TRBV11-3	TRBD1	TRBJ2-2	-	CASSSRDRAVDTGELFF	TGTGCCAGCAGCTCCCGGGACAGGGCGGTCGACACCGGGGAGCTGTTTTTT
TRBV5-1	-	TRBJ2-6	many	CATTPGASGANVLTF	TGCGCCACCACCCCCGGAGCCTCTGGGGCCAACGTCCTGACTTTC
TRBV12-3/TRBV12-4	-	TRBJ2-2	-	CVSSPLPGRSTGELFF	TGTGTCAGCAGTCCGTTACCGGGGCGTTCCACCGGGGAGCTGTTTTTT
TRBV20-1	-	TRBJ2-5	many	CSAHDTYSGETQYF	TGCAGTGCTCACGACACCTACTCGGGGGAGACCCAGTACTTC
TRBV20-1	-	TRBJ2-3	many	CSARGTDTQYF	TGCAGTGCTAGGGGCACAGATACGCAGTATTTT
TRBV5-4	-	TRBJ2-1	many	CASRQTGYNEQFF	TGTGCCAGCAGACAGACAGGATACAATGAGCAGTTCTTC
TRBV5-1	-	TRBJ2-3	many	CASSLADSTDTQYF	TGCGCCAGCAGCTTGGCCGACAGCACAGATACGCAGTATTTT
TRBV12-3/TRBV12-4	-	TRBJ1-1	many	CASRIAPNGWTEAFF	TGTGCCAGCAGAATAGCACCGAACGGGTGGACTGAAGCTTTCTTT
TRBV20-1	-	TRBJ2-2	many	CSARSLGRGNTGELFF	TGCAGTGCTAGAAGCCTGGGAAGAGGGAACACCGGGGAGCTGTTTTTT
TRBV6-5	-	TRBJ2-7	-	CASSYFTGTLPYEKYF	TGTGCCAGCAGTTACTTTACCGGGACCCTACCTTACGAGAAGTACTTC
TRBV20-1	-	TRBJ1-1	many	CSARDKTANTEAFF	TGCAGTGCTAGAGATAAAACAGCGAACACTGAAGCTTTCTTT
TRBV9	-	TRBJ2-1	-	CARSFSWREEKFF	TGTGCCAGAAGTTTTAGCTGGAGAGAAGAGAAGTTCTTC
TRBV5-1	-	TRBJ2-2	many	CASRTVQNTGELFF	TGCGCCAGCAGGACAGTCCAGAACACCGGGGAGCTGTTTTTT
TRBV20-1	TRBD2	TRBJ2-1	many	CSARNPTASAGVGYNEQFF	TGCAGTGCTAGAAACCCCACCGCCTCAGCGGGAGTTGGCTACAATGAGCAGTTCTTC
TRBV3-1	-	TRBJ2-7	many	CASSQDRGVSEQYF	TGTGCCAGCAGCCAGGATAGGGGTGTAAGCGAGCAGTACTTC
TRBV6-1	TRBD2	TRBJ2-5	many	CASTSSGETQYF	TGTGCCAGCACGTCTAGCGGGGAGACCCAGTACTTC
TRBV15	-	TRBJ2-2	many	CATSRATGELFF	TGTGCCACCAGCAGAGCCACCGGGGAGCTGTTTTTT
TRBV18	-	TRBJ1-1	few	CASSPSQVQTEAFF	TGTGCCAGCTCACCATCACAGGTACAAACTGAAGCTTTCTTT